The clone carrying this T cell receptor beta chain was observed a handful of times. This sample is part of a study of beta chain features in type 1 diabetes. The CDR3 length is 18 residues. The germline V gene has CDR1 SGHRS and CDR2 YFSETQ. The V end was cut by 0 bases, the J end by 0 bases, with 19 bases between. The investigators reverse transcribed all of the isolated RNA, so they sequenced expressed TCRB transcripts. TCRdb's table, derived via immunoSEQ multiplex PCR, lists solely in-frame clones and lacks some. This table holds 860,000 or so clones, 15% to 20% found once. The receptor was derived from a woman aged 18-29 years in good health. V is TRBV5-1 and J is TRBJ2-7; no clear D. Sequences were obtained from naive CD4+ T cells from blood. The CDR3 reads CASSLGLGLHLSSYEQYF. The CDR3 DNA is TGCGCCAGCAGCTTGGGCCTTGGGTTGCACCTGAGCTCCTACGAGCAGTACTTC.